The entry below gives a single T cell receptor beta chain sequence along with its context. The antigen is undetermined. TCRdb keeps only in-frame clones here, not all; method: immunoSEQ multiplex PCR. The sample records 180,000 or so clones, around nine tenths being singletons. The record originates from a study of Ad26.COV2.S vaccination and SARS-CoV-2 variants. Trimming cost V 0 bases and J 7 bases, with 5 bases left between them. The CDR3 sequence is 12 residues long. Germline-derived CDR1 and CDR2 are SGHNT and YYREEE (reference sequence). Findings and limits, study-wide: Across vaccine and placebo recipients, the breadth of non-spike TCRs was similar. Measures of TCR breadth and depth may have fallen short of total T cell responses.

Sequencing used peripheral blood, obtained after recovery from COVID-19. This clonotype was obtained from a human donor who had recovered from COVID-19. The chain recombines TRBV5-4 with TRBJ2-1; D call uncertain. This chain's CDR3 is CASSLEDNEQFF. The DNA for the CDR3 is TGTGCCAGCAGCTTGGAAGATAATGAGCAGTTCTTC.